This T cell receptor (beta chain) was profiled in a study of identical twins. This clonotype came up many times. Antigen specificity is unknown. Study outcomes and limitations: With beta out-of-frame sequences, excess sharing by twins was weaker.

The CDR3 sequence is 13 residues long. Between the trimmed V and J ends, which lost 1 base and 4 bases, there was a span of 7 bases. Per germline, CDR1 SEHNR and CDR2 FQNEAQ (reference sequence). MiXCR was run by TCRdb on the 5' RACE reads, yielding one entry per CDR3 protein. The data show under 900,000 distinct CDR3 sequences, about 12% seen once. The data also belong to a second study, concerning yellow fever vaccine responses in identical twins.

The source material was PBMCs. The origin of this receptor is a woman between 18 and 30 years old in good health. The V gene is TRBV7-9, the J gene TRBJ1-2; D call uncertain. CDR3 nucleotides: TGTGCCAGCAGCTTAGAAGGAATCTATGGCTACACCTTC. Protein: CASSLEGIYGYTF.